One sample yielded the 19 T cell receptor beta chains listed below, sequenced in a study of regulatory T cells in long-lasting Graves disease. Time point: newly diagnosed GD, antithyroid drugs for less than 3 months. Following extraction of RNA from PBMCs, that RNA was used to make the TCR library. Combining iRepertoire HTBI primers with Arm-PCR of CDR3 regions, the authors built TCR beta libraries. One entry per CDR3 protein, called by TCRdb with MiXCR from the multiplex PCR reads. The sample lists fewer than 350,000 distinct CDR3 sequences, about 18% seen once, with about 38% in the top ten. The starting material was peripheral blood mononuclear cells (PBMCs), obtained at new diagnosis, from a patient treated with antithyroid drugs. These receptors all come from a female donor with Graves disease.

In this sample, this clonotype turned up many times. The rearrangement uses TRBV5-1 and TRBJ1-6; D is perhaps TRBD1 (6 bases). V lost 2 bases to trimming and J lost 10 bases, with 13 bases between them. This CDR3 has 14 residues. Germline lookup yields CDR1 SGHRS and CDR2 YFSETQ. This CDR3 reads CASSFQDSPSPLHF. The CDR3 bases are TGCGCCAGCAGCTTCCAGGACAGCCCCTCACCCCTCCACTTT.

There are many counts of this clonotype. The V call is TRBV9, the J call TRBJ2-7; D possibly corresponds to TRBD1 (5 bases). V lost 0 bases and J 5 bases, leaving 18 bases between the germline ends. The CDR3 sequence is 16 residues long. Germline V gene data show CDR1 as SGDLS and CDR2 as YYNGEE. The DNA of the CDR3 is TGTGCCAGCAGCGTAGCAGACAGAGTAGCTCCCGACGAGCAGTACTTC. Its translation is CASSVADRVAPDEQYF.

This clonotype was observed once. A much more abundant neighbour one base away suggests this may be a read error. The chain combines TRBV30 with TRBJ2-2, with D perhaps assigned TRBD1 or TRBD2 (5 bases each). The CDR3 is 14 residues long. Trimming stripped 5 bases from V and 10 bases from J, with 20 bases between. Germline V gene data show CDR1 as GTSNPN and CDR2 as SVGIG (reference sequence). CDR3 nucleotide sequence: TGTGCCTGGGGACCGGGACCCTCCTACGTGGAGCTGTTTTTT. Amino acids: CAWGPGPSYVELFF.

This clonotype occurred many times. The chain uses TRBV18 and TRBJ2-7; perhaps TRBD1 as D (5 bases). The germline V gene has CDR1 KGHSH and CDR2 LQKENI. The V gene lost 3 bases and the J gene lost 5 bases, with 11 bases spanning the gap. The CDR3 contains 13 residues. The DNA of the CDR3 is TGTGCCAGCTCACCTTCGCAGGGCGACGAGCAGTACTTC. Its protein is CASSPSQGDEQYF.

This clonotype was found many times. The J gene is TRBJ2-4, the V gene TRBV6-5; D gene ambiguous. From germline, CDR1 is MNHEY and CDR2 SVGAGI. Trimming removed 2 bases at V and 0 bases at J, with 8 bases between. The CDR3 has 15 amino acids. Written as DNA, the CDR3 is TGTGCCAGCAGTTACCCAACAATAGCCAAAAACATTCAGTACTTC. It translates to CASSYPTIAKNIQYF.

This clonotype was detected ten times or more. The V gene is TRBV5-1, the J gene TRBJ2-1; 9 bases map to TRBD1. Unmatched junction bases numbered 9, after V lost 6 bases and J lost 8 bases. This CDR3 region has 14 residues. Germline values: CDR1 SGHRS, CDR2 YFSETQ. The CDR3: CASTRTGVDDEQFF. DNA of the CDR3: TGCGCCAGCACCCGGACAGGGGTGGACGATGAGCAGTTCTTC.

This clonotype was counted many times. Written as DNA, the CDR3 is TGCAGTGCTAGGGACAACAGGGGTGAAAAACTGTTTTTT. Its translation is CSARDNRGEKLFF. V gene TRBV20-1 combines with J gene TRBJ1-4; 7 nucleotides line up with TRBD1. Germline V CDR1 and CDR2: DFQATT, SNEGSKA (reference sequence). Trimming removed 3 bases from V and 7 bases from J; junction bases left unmatched: 5. This CDR3 has 13 residues.

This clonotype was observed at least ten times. The CDR3 DNA reads TGTGCCAGCAGCAGAACAAAGACAGGGGGCAGGGAGACCCAGTACTTC. Amino acid sequence: CASSRTKTGGRETQYF. The chain has TRBV6-1 and TRBJ2-5; 10 bases map to TRBD1. CDR3 length equals 16 residues. Germline values: CDR1 MNHNS, CDR2 SASEGT. The junction had 12 bases not matched to a gene; V was cut back by 6 bases and J by 5 bases.

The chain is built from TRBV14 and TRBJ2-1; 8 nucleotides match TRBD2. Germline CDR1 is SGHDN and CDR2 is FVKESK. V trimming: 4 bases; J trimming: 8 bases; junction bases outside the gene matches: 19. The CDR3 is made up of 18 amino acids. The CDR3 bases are TGTGCCAGCAGCCTCTACCCAGGGCACCCAGCGGGAGACCATGAGCAGTTCTTC. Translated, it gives CASSLYPGHPAGDHEQFF.

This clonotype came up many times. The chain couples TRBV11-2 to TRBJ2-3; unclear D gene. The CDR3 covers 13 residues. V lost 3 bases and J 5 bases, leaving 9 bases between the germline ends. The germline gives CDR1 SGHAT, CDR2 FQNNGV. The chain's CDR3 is CASSFKVRDTQYF. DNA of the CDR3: TGTGCCAGCAGCTTCAAGGTACGAGATACGCAGTATTTT.

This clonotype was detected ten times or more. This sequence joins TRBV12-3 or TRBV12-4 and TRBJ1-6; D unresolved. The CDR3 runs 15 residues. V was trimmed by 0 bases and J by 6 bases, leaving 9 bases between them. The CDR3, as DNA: TGTGCCAGCAGTTTAGCCCCGGCGAGTAATTCACCCCTCCACTTT. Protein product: CASSLAPASNSPLHF.

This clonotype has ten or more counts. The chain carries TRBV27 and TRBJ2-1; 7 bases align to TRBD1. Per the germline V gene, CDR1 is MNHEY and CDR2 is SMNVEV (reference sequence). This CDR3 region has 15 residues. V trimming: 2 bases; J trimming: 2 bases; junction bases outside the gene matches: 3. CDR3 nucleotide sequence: TGTGCCAGCAGTTTAAGAGGGGGCCCCTACAATGAGCAGTTCTTC. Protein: CASSLRGGPYNEQFF.

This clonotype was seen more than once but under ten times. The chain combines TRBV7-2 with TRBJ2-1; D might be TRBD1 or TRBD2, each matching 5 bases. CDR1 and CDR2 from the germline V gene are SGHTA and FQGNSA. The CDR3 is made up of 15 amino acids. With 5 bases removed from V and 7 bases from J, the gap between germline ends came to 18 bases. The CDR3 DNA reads TGTGCCAGCAGCCCTGATCGGGGCCTTTTGAATGAGCAGTTCTTC. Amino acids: CASSPDRGLLNEQFF.

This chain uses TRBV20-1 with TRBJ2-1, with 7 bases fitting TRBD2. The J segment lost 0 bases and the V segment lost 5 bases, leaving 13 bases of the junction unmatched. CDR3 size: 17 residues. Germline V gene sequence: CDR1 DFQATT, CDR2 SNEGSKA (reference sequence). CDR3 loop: CSAGAGFQRGSYNEQFF. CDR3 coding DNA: TGCAGTGCTGGAGCGGGATTTCAAAGGGGCTCCTACAATGAGCAGTTCTTC.

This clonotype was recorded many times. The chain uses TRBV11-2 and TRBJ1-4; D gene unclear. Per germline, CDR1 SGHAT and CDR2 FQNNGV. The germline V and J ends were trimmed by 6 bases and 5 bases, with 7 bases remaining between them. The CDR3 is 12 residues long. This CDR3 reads CASSRQNEKLFF. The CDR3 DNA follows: TGTGCCAGCAGTCGACAAAATGAAAAACTGTTTTTT.

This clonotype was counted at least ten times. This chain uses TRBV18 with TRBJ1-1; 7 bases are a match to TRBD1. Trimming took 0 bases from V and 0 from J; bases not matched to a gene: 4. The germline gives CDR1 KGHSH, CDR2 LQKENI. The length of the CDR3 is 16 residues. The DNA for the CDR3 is TGTGCCAGCTCACCACCGGGGACAGAAGTGAACACTGAAGCTTTCTTT. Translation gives CASSPPGTEVNTEAFF.

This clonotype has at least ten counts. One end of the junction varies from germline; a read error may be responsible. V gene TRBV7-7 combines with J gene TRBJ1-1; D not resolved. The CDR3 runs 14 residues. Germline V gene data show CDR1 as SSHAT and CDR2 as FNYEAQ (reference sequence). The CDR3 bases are TGTGCTAGCAGCTTAGATCGGACGAACACTGAAGCTTTCTTT. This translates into CASSLDRTNTEAFF.

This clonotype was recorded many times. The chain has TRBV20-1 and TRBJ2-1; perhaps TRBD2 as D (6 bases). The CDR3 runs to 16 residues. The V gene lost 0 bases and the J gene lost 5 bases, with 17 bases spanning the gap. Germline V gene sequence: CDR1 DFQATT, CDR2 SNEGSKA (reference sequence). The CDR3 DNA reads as TGCAGTGCTAGAGATCCCGGGGGTAAAGCTCACAATGAGCAGTTCTTC. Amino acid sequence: CSARDPGGKAHNEQFF.

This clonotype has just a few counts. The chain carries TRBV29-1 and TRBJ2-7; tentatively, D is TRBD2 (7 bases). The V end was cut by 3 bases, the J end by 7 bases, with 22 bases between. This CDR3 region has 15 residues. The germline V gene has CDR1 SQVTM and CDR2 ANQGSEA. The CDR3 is CSVDLLLAEGGEQYF. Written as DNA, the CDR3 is TGCAGCGTTGATTTGTTGCTCGCGGAGGGGGGGGAGCAGTACTTC.